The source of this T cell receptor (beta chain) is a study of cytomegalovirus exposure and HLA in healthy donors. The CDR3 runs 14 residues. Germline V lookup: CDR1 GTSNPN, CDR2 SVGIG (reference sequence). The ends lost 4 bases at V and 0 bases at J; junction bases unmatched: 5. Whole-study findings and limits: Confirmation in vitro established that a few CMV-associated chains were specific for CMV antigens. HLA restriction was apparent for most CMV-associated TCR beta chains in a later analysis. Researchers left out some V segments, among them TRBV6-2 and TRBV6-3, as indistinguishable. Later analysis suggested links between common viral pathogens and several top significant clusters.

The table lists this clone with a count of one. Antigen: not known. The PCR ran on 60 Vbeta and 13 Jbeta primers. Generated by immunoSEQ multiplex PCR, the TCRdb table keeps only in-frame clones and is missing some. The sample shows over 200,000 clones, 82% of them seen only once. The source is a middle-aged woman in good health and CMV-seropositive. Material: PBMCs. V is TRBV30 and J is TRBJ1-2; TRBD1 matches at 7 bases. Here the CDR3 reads CAWMGQKANYGYTF. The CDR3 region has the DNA TGTGCCTGGATGGGACAGAAAGCTAACTATGGCTACACCTTC.